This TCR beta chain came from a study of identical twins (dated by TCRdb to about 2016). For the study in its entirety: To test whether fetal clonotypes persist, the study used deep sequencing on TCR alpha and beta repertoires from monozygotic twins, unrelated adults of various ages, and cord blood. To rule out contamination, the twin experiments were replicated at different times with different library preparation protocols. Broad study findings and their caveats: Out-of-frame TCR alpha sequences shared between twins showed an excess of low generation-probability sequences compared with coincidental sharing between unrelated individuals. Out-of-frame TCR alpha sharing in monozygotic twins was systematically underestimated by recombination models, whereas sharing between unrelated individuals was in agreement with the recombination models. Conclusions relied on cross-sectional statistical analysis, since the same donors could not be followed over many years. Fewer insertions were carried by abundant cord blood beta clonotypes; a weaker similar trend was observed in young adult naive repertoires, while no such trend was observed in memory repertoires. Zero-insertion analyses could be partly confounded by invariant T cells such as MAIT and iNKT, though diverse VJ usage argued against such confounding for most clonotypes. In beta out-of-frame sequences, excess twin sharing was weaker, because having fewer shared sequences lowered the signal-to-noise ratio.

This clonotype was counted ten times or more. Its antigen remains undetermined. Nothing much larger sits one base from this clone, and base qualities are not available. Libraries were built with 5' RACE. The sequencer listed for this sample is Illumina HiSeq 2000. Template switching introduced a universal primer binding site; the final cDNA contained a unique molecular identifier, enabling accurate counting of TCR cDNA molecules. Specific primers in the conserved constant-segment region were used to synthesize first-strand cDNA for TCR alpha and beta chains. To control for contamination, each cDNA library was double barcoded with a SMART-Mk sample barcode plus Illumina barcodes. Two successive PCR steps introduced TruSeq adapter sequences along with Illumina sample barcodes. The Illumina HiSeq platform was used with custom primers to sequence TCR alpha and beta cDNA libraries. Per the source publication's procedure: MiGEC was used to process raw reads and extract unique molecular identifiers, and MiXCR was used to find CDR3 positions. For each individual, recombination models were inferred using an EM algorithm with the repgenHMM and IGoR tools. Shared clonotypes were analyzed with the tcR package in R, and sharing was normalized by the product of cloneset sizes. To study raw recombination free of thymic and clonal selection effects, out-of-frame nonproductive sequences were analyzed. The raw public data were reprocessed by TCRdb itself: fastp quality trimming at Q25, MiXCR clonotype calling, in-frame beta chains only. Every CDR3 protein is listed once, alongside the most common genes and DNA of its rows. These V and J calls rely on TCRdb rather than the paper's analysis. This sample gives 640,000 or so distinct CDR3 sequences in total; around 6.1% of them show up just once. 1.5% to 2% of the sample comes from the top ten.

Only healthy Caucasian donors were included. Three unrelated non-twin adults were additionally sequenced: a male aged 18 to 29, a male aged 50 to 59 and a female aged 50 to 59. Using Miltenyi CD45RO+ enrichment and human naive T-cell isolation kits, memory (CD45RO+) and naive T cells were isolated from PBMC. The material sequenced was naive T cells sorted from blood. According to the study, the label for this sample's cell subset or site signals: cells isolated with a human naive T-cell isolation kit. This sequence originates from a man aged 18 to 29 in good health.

The CDR3 protein sequence reads: CASSYGRRDGEQFF. In nucleotide form, the sequence is TGTGCCAGCAGTTACGGCCGGCGGGATGGTGAGCAGTTCTTC. The sequence links TRBV6-5 to TRBJ2-1; matching of 6 bases hints at TRBD2 as the D gene. CDR1 and CDR2 were assigned from the germline V gene as MNHEY and SVGAGI. The V and J ends are trimmed by 2 bases and 9 bases, leaving 14 bases between them. The CDR3 contains 14 residues, cysteine and phenylalanine counted. Only CDR3 DNA remains: 42 bases, in frame from the first base.